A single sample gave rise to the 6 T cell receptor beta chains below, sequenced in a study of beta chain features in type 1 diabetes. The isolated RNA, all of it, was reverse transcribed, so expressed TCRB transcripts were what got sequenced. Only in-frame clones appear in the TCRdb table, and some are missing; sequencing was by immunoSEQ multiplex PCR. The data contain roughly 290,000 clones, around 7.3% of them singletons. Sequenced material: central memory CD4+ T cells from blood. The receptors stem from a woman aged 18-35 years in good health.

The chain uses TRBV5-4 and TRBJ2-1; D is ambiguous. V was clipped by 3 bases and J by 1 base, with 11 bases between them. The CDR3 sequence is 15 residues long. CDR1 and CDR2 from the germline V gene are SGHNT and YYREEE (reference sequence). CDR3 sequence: CASSYTRQSYNEQFF. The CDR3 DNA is TGTGCCAGCAGCTACACAAGACAATCCTACAATGAGCAGTTCTTC.

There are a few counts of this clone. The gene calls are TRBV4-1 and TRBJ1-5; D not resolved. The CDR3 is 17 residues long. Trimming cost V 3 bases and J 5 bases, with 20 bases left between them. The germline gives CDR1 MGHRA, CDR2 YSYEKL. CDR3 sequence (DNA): TGCGCCAGCAGCCACGGAGTTTGGGCCCGGGCCGATCAGCCCCAGCATTTT. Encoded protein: CASSHGVWARADQPQHF.

CDR3: CAAGTGGVSNQPQHF. In DNA form, the CDR3 reads TGTGCCGCCGGGACAGGGGGCGTTAGCAATCAGCCCCAGCATTTT. The chain employs TRBV2 and TRBJ1-5, with TRBD1 matching 12 bases. The CDR3 is 15 residues long. The V and J ends lost 11 bases and 0 bases, in that order; junction bases with no gene match: 5. Germline CDR1 reads SNHLY; CDR2 reads FYNNEI.

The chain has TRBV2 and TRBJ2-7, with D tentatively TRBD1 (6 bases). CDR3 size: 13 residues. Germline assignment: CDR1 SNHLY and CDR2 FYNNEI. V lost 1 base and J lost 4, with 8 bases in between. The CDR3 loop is CASSEDRVYEQYF. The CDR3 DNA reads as TGTGCCAGCAGTGAAGACAGGGTGTACGAGCAGTACTTC.

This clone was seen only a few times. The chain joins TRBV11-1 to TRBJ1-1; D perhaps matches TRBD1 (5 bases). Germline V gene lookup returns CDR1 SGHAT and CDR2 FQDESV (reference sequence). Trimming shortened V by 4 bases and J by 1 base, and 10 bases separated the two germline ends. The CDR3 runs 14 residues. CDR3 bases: TGTGCCAGCAGCTCCGGGGCGACGAACACTGAAGCTTTCTTT. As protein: CASSSGATNTEAFF.

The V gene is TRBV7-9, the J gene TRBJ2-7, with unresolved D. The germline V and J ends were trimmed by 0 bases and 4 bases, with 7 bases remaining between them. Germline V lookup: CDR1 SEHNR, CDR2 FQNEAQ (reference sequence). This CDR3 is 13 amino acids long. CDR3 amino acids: CASSLAPLYEQYF. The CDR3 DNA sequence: TGTGCCAGCAGCTTAGCGCCCTTGTACGAGCAGTACTTC. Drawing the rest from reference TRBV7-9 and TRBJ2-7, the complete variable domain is DTGVSQNPRHKITKRGQNVTFRCDPISEHNRLYWYRQTLGQGPEFLTYFQNEAQLEKSRLLSDRFSAERPKGSFSTLEIQRTEQGDSAMYLCASSLAPLYEQYFGPGTRLTVT.